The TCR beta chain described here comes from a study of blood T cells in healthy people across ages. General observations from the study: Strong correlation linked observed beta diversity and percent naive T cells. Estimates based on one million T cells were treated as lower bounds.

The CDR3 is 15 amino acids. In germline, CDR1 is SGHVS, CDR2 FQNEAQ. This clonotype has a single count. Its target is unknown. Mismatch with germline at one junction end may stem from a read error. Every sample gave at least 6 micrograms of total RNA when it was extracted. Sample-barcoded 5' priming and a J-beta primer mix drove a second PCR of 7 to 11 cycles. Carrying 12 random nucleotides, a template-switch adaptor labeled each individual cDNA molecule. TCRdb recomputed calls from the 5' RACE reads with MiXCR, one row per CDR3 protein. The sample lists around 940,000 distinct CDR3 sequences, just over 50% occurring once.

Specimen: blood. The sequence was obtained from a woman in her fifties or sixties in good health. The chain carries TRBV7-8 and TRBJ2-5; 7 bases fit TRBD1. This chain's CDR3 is CASTEGARLQEAQYF. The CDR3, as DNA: TGTGCCAGCACCGAGGGGGCCAGACTCCAAGAGGCCCAGTACTTC.